This TCR beta chain was sequenced in a study of blood T cell repertoires in COVID-19. The wider study: COVID-19 samples from acute and convalescent phases originated in the United States, Italy and Spain. The cDNA or gDNA used as material had been derived from T cells, B-cell-depleted T cells, or PBMCs.

Between the trimmed V and J ends, which lost 3 bases and 2 bases, there was a span of 7 bases. The length of the CDR3 is 13 residues. Original data processing: Estimation of nucleated cell counts relied on the amplification of reference gene primers. The assay was immunoSEQ multiplex PCR, and TCRdb's table has in-frame clones only and misses some. D and trimming come from the DNA, and the V and J calls and clone size come from that table. The sample lists around 220,000 clones, roughly 90% occurring once. The sequence derives from a woman in her thirties or forties who had recovered from COVID-19. The sample taken for sequencing was peripheral blood. The J gene is TRBJ1-2, the V gene TRBV12-3 or TRBV12-4, with TRBD1 as a possible D gene (6 bases). The CDR3 protein is CASSFGTNYGYTF. CDR3 nucleotide sequence: TGTGCCAGCAGTTTTGGGACAAACTATGGCTACACCTTC.